This TCR beta chain was found in a study of T cell responses to AZD1222 COVID-19 vaccine. General study points: After the peak T cell response, and only then, were repertoires sampled.

As to this clone: Its antigen is still unknown.

In germline, CDR1 is WNHNN, CDR2 SYGVQD (reference sequence). V was clipped by 5 bases and J by 0 bases, with 17 bases between them. The CDR3 totals 16 residues. The method was immunoSEQ multiplex PCR; TCRdb's version includes in-frame clones alone and lacks a portion of them. Of 100,000 to 120,000 clones listed, about nine tenths are singletons. Sample: peripheral blood, taken on day 0 of AZD1222 vaccination. The TCR sequence derives from an adult in good health. The gene calls are TRBV10-1 and TRBJ2-7; the D is unclear. CDR3 in amino acids: CASSLDRVSSSYEQYF. As DNA, the CDR3 is TGCGCCAGCAGTTTGGACCGGGTCTCAAGCTCCTACGAGCAGTACTTC.